What follows are 27 T cell receptor beta chains derived from one specimen sequenced in a study of blood T cell repertoires in COVID-19. Only in-frame clones appear in the TCRdb table, and some are missing; sequencing was by immunoSEQ multiplex PCR. The sample shows about 33,000 clones, about four fifths of them seen only once. Sequenced sample: peripheral blood. The receptors were gathered from a man aged 80 or over with acute or convalescent COVID-19.

V usage is TRBV7-2 and J usage is TRBJ2-3; TRBD2 agrees at 9 bases. CDR1 SGHTA and CDR2 FQGNSA come from the germline V gene. This CDR3 contains 16 residues. After removal of 5 bases from V and 6 bases from J, the junction contained 12 bases not matched to a gene. The CDR3, as DNA: TGTGCCAGCAGCGGTGGAGGGCGGGGGGGCCCGGATACGCAGTATTTT. The encoded protein is CASSGGGRGGPDTQYF.

The chain recombines TRBV9 with TRBJ1-1; D unresolved. Germline V gives CDR1 SGDLS, CDR2 YYNGEE. Trimming cost V 3 bases and J 2 bases, with 8 bases left between them. CDR3 size: 13 residues. CDR3 sequence: CASSGRRNTEAFF. CDR3 in DNA: TGTGCCAGCAGCGGGCGGAGAAACACTGAAGCTTTCTTT.

V usage is TRBV21-1 and J usage is TRBJ2-1; the DNA was not used to check the table's D call, TRBD2. TRBV21-1 is given as a pseudogene. The CDR3 has 16 residues. CDR3 residues: CASSRRAGATYNEQFF. The CDR3 nucleotides are TGTGCCAGCAGCAGGCGGGCGGGGGCCACCTACAATGAGCAGTTCTTC.

The rearrangement uses TRBV29-1 and TRBJ1-1; D is unclear. V was clipped by 7 bases and J by 0 bases, with 12 bases between them. Germline V CDR1 and CDR2: SQVTM, ANQGSEA. The CDR3 totals 13 residues. This chain's CDR3 is CSARPGMNTEAFF. CDR3 DNA: TGCAGCGCTCGCCCAGGCATGAACACTGAAGCTTTCTTT.

The gene calls are TRBV4-1 and TRBJ2-5, with 9 bases matching TRBD2. The germline V gene encodes CDR1 MGHRA and CDR2 YSYEKL. This CDR3 is 15 amino acids long. With 0 bases clipped from V and 3 bases from J, the junction kept 2 bases outside the gene matches. The CDR3 DNA follows: TGCGCCAGCAGCCAAGATCTAGCGGGGAAAGAGACCCAGTACTTC. Protein: CASSQDLAGKETQYF.

The chain joins TRBV9 to TRBJ2-5; weak D call: TRBD2 (5 bases). Per germline, CDR1 SGDLS and CDR2 YYNGEE. Between the trimmed V and J ends, which lost 3 bases and 5 bases, there was a span of 14 bases. This CDR3 is 14 amino acids long. CDR3 loop: CASSAGTGEETQYF. In DNA, the CDR3 is TGTGCCAGCAGCGCCGGCACCGGGGAGGAGACCCAGTACTTC. Looking up the rest from reference TRBV9 and TRBJ2-5 gives the full variable domain: DSGVTQTPKHLITATGQRVTLRCSPRSGDLSVYWYQQSLDQGLQFLIQYYNGEERAKGNILERFSAQQFPDLHSELNLSSLELGDSALYFCASSAGTGEETQYFGPGTRLLVL.

This clone was seen more than once but under ten times. This chain joins TRBV5-1 and TRBJ1-6, with D perhaps matching TRBD1 (6 bases). The V end was cut by 4 bases, the J end by 4 bases, with 9 bases between. The CDR3 contains 14 residues. In germline, CDR1 is SGHRS, CDR2 YFSETQ. The CDR3 DNA reads TGCGCCAGCAGCCTGGGACATTATAATTCACCCCTCCACTTT. It translates to CASSLGHYNSPLHF.

This sequence joins TRBV2 and TRBJ2-5; possibly TRBD1 for D (7 bases). The CDR3 runs to 14 residues. Looked up from germline, CDR1 is SNHLY and CDR2 is FYNNEI. V lost 3 bases and J 4 bases, leaving 12 bases between the germline ends. CDR3 in DNA: TGTGCCAGCAGTGACCGACAGGGAGGAGAGACCCAGTACTTC. Translation: CASSDRQGGETQYF.

This sequence joins TRBV3-1 (or the pseudogene TRBV3-2) and TRBJ1-1, with 8 bases identical to TRBD1. CDR3 length: 13 residues. With 0 bases clipped from V and 8 bases from J, the junction kept 2 bases outside the gene matches. Germline V gene sequence: CDR1 LGHDT, CDR2 YNNKEL (reference sequence). The CDR3 spells CASSQDWDREAFF. The CDR3 DNA sequence: TGTGCCAGCAGCCAAGATTGGGACAGGGAAGCTTTCTTT.

J is TRBJ2-5 and V is TRBV7-8; TRBD2 matches at 9 bases. The V segment lost 5 bases and the J segment 2 bases; nucleotides outside the gene matches: 9. Germline loops: CDR1 SGHVS, CDR2 FQNEAQ. The CDR3 has 16 amino acids. The CDR3 DNA reads as TGTGCCAGCAGCCCCGACCAAGCGGGGGGACAAGAGACCCAGTACTTC. It codes for CASSPDQAGGQETQYF.

The chain joins TRBV30 to TRBJ1-1; 7 bases match TRBD1. This CDR3 comprises 13 residues. J was trimmed by 1 base and V by 5 bases; bases with no gene match: 4. The germline CDR1 and CDR2 sequences are GTSNPN and SVGIG (reference sequence). The chain's CDR3 is CAWEGASNTEAFF. The CDR3 DNA is TGTGCCTGGGAGGGGGCTTCGAACACTGAAGCTTTCTTT. Complete variable domain (other parts from reference TRBV30 and TRBJ1-1): SQTIHQWPATLVQPVGSPLSLECTVEGTSNPNLYWYRQAAGRGLQLLFYSVGIGQISSEVPQNLSASRPQDRQFILSSKKLLLSDSGFYLCAWEGASNTEAFFGQGTRLTVV.

Only a few counts were recorded for this clone. The rearrangement uses TRBV7-3 and TRBJ1-6, with D unclear. Trimming cost V 5 bases and J 0 bases, with 8 bases left between them. Germline loops: CDR1 SGHTA, CDR2 FQGTGA. The CDR3 spans 15 residues. CDR3 DNA sequence: TGTGCCAGCAGCGCGTCGAGCTCCTATAATTCACCCCTCCACTTT. Translating gives CASSASSSYNSPLHF.

The V and J genes are TRBV7-6 and TRBJ2-5; unclear D gene. The CDR3 runs 14 residues. The V gene lost 0 bases and the J gene lost 5 bases, with 10 bases spanning the gap. From germline, CDR1 is SGHVS and CDR2 FNYEAQ. The CDR3 DNA sequence: TGTGCCAGCAGCTTAGCGCCCACAGTTGAGACCCAGTACTTC. Translated, it gives CASSLAPTVETQYF.

CDR3 in DNA: TGTGCCAGCAGAGTAACCGGGACAGCTAACGACAATGAGCAGTTCTTC. It is translated as CASRVTGTANDNEQFF. This chain links TRBV2 with TRBJ2-1, with 7 bases fitting TRBD1. Germline V lookup: CDR1 SNHLY, CDR2 FYNNEI. The J segment lost 5 bases and the V segment lost 6 bases, leaving 13 bases of the junction unmatched. This CDR3 spans 16 amino acids.

The chain recombines TRBV6-2 or TRBV6-3 with TRBJ1-4; 7 nucleotides agree with TRBD1. Germline CDR1 is MNHEY and CDR2 is SVGEGT. This CDR3 has 16 residues. V lost 4 bases, J lost 8 bases, and 13 bases stayed unmatched. The CDR3 spells CASSSRRTGGGEKLFF. Here the CDR3 DNA reads TGTGCCAGCAGTTCACGCAGGACAGGCGGCGGGGAAAAACTGTTTTTT.

The CDR3 spells CASSLQGAFGYTF. CDR3 in DNA: TGTGCCAGCAGCCTACAGGGGGCGTTTGGCTACACCTTC. This chain links TRBV5-4 with TRBJ1-2, with 9 bases identical to TRBD1. J gave up 7 bases and V 4 bases, and 5 bases lay outside the gene matches. This CDR3 has 13 amino acids. Germline loops: CDR1 SGHNT, CDR2 YYREEE (reference sequence).

This clone was found a few times. The chain joins TRBV7-2 to TRBJ1-1, with a weak D call TRBD1 (6 bases). V gave up 2 bases and J gave up 1 base, with 11 bases separating them. Germline CDR1 SGHTA, CDR2 FQGNSA. CDR3 length equals 15 residues. The CDR3, as DNA: TGTGCCAGCAGCTTATGGGGAGGGGGGAACACTGAAGCTTTCTTT. It codes for CASSLWGGGNTEAFF.

The V call is TRBV30, the J call TRBJ1-1; TRBD1 agrees at 8 bases. Looked up from germline, CDR1 is GTSNPN and CDR2 is SVGIG (reference sequence). V shed 8 bases, J shed 5 bases, and the junction held 10 bases outside the gene matches. CDR3 length: 13 residues. The CDR3 sequence: CAQRTGSGTEAFF. CDR3 bases: TGTGCCCAGAGGACAGGGAGTGGAACTGAAGCTTTCTTT.

The chain employs TRBV6-1 and TRBJ1-2; 8 bases fit TRBD1. The CDR3 consists of 14 residues. Trimming took 3 bases from V and 6 from J; bases not matched to a gene: 6. The germline V gene encodes CDR1 MNHNS and CDR2 SASEGT. The CDR3, as DNA: TGTGCCAGCAGTGATACAGGGGGAAACCATGGCTACACCTTC. Translating gives CASSDTGGNHGYTF.

This clone was detected a few times. The gene calls are TRBV9 and TRBJ2-3; 8 bases are shared with TRBD2. CDR3 length: 14 amino acids. V shed 0 bases, J shed 5 bases, and the junction held 2 bases outside the gene matches. Germline V CDR1 and CDR2: SGDLS, YYNGEE. CDR3 DNA: TGTGCCAGCAGCGTAGTCAGCGGGGGAGATACGCAGTATTTT. Its translation: CASSVVSGGDTQYF.

CDR3 residues: CASSLSHYSGANVLTF. DNA of the CDR3: TGTGCCAGCAGTCTCTCCCACTATTCTGGGGCCAACGTCCTGACTTTC. The V and J genes are TRBV2 and TRBJ2-6; no firm D call. V lost 5 bases and J lost 1, with 12 bases in between. The germline V gene encodes CDR1 SNHLY and CDR2 FYNNEI. The CDR3 sequence is 16 residues long. The entire variable domain, with the rest obtained from reference TRBV2 and TRBJ2-6, is as follows: EPEVTQTPSHQVTQMGQEVILRCVPISNHLYFYWYRQILGQKVEFLVSFYNNEISEKSEIFDDQFSVERPDGSNFTLKIRSTKLEDSAMYFCASSLSHYSGANVLTFGAGSRLTVL.

This clone was detected once. The chain uses TRBV7-2 and TRBJ1-5, with D tentatively TRBD1 (5 bases). CDR1 is SGHTA and CDR2 is FQGNSA in the germline V gene. The CDR3 contains 13 residues. V lost 5 bases and J 6 bases, leaving 11 bases between the germline ends. CDR3 bases: TGTGCCAGCAGCCCCCGCGGGGGTCAGCCCCAGCATTTT. Protein product: CASSPRGGQPQHF.

This clone occurred a few times. The gene calls are TRBV11-1 and TRBJ1-2; maybe TRBD1 (6 bases). CDR3 length: 15 residues. Germline CDR1 is SGHAT and CDR2 is FQDESV (reference sequence). V lost 6 bases, J lost 0 bases, and 14 bases lay in between. In DNA form, the CDR3 reads TGTGCCAGCAGACCCCGGGACACCCCTAACTATGGCTACACCTTC. Its translation: CASRPRDTPNYGYTF.

This clone was detected a few times. The chain uses TRBV14 and TRBJ2-3, with TRBD1 matching 7 bases. Per germline, CDR1 SGHDN and CDR2 FVKESK. The V gene end was trimmed by 4 bases and the J gene end by 2 bases; junction bases not matched to a gene: 9. This CDR3 has 16 amino acids. CDR3 sequence: CASSPKTGYITDTQYF. The CDR3 coding sequence is TGTGCCAGCAGCCCGAAGACAGGGTATATCACAGATACGCAGTATTTT.

This chain links TRBV6-6 with TRBJ2-7, with unresolved D. Germline V gene data show CDR1 as MNHNY and CDR2 as SVGAGI (reference sequence). The CDR3 runs to 15 residues. V gave up 0 bases and J gave up 4 bases, with 13 bases separating them. CDR3 amino acids: CASSYSYPGEYEQYF. For the CDR3, the DNA is TGTGCCAGCAGTTACTCGTACCCGGGTGAGTACGAGCAGTACTTC.

V is TRBV7-2 and J is TRBJ2-1; 7 nucleotides match TRBD2. Germline trimming cut 5 bases from V and 7 bases from J; bases unmatched to any gene: 14. The CDR3 sequence is 16 residues long. The germline CDR1 and CDR2 sequences are SGHTA and FQGNSA. The CDR3 coding sequence is TGTGCCAGCAGCCCCTCCGGCGGGTGGGGAGGGAATGAGCAGTTCTTC. Its translation: CASSPSGGWGGNEQFF.

This clone was recorded once. V is TRBV25-1 and J is TRBJ1-4; D might be TRBD1 (5 bases). This CDR3 has 14 amino acids. Germline V CDR1 and CDR2: MGHDK, SYGVNS. V lost 7 bases and J lost 3, with 12 bases in between. The CDR3 loop is CASNNDRSNEKLFF. CDR3 coding DNA: TGTGCCAGCAACAACGACAGATCTAATGAAAAACTGTTTTTT.